Below are 18 T cell receptor beta chains sequenced from a single sample in a study of blood T cell repertoires in COVID-19. Assay used: immunoSEQ multiplex PCR; TCRdb lists only in-frame clones, some missing. The sample shows roughly 250,000 clones, roughly 80% of them seen only once. Input material: peripheral blood. The receptors were gathered from a woman aged 35 to 49 with active or convalescent COVID-19.

The rearrangement links TRBV24-1 to TRBJ1-5, with D perhaps matching TRBD1 (6 bases). Between the trimmed V and J ends, which lost 3 bases and 2 bases, there was a span of 13 bases. CDR1 is KGHDR and CDR2 is SFDVKD in the germline V gene. The CDR3 consists of 16 residues. In DNA, the CDR3 is TGTGCCACCAGTGATCACAGGGTTATAGGCAATCAGCCCCAGCATTTT. Its translation: CATSDHRVIGNQPQHF.

The rearrangement uses TRBV25-1 and TRBJ1-1, with D possibly matching TRBD1 (5 bases). Germline CDR1 reads MGHDK; CDR2 reads SYGVNS. The CDR3 has 11 residues. V was shortened by 6 bases and J by 10 bases, with 12 bases between the two germline ends. CDR3 coding DNA: TGTGCCAGCAGGGGACGGGGGGTAGCTTTCTTT. Translating gives CASRGRGVAFF.

CDR3: CATRTLLPTDTQYF. The CDR3 nucleotides are TGTGCCACTAGGACACTTTTACCCACAGATACGCAGTATTTT. J is TRBJ2-3 and V is TRBV19, with a possible D match to TRBD1 (5 bases). The V end lost 10 bases, the J end lost 2 bases, and 16 bases lay between the germline ends. CDR3 length: 14 residues. CDR1 is LNHDA, CDR2 SQIVND, per germline (reference sequence).

This clone was seen at least ten times. This chain uses TRBV28 with TRBJ1-2; weak D call: TRBD1 (5 bases). V dropped 9 bases and J dropped 2 bases, with 13 bases sitting between them. This CDR3 is 13 amino acids long. The germline CDR1 and CDR2 sequences are MDHEN and SYDVKM. This CDR3 reads CASRFRGNYGYTF. As DNA, the CDR3 is TGTGCCAGTAGGTTTAGGGGCAACTATGGCTACACCTTC.

This clone showed up just a few times. The rearrangement joins TRBV29-1 to TRBJ1-3; tentative D call: TRBD1 (6 bases). The ends were cut back, 1 base at V and 6 bases at J, with 7 bases in the middle. CDR1 SQVTM and CDR2 ANQGSEA come from the germline V gene. This CDR3 has 12 amino acids. CDR3 loop: CSVEAGENTIYF. In nucleotides, the CDR3 is TGCAGCGTTGAAGCAGGGGAAAACACCATATATTTT.

The chain is built from TRBV15 and TRBJ1-6; 7 bases are a match to TRBD1. This CDR3 is 18 amino acids long. With V trimmed by 1 base and J by 0 bases, 6 bases remained unmatched. Looked up from germline, CDR1 is LNHNV and CDR2 is YYDKDF (reference sequence). The CDR3 sequence: CATSRVAGGSSYNSPLHF. The CDR3 bases are TGTGCCACCAGCAGAGTCGCAGGGGGAAGCTCCTATAATTCACCCCTCCACTTT. Based on the CDR3 plus reference TRBV15 and TRBJ1-6, the full variable domain is DAMVIQNPRYQVTQFGKPVTLSCSQTLNHNVMYWYQQKSSQAPKLLFHYYDKDFNNEADTPDNFQSRRPNTSFCFLDIRSPGLGDTAMYLCATSRVAGGSSYNSPLHFGNGTRLTVT.

A single count supports this clone. CDR3 residues: CASSPGQNYGYTF. CDR3 in DNA: TGTGCCAGCAGCCCGGGACAGAACTATGGCTACACCTTC. The rearrangement uses TRBV6-5 and TRBJ1-2; 7 positions agree with TRBD1. Germline trimming cut 6 bases from V and 2 bases from J; bases unmatched to any gene: 3. Germline V CDR1 and CDR2: MNHEY, SVGAGI. The CDR3 is made up of 13 amino acids.

The chain combines TRBV24-1 with TRBJ1-5; D is possibly TRBD1 (5 bases). CDR1 and CDR2 (germline): KGHDR, SFDVKD. The CDR3 length is 15 residues. V lost 4 bases and J lost 6, with 15 bases in between. The CDR3 region is CATSENQGGGQPQHF. CDR3 sequence (DNA): TGTGCCACCAGTGAGAATCAGGGCGGCGGTCAGCCCCAGCATTTT.

This clone occurred a few times. The chain uses TRBV7-3 and TRBJ1-1; possibly TRBD1 for D (5 bases). The length of the CDR3 is 13 residues. The germline V and J ends were trimmed by 9 bases and 2 bases, with 13 bases remaining between them. Germline CDR1 is SGHTA and CDR2 is FQGTGA. This chain's CDR3 is CASRRQPNTEAFF. The DNA of the CDR3 is TGTGCCAGTCGTAGACAGCCTAACACTGAAGCTTTCTTT.

CDR3 sequence reads: CASSIQASSYNSPLHF. In DNA, the CDR3 is TGTGCCAGTAGTATCCAGGCGAGCTCCTATAATTCACCCCTCCACTTT. The chain carries TRBV19 and TRBJ1-6; D is unclear. Germline V gives CDR1 LNHDA, CDR2 SQIVND (reference sequence). The V and J ends lost 3 bases and 0 bases respectively, with 9 bases between them. CDR3 length: 16 amino acids.

V is TRBV9 and J is TRBJ1-3; the match to TRBD1 covers 10 bases. This CDR3 is 15 amino acids long. With V trimmed by 5 bases and J by 8 bases, 10 bases remained unmatched. Germline values: CDR1 SGDLS, CDR2 YYNGEE. As DNA, the CDR3 is TGTGCCAGCAGTTTCCGGGACAGGGGTTGGGACACCATATATTTT. It yields the protein CASSFRDRGWDTIYF. The full variable domain, completed using reference TRBV9 and TRBJ1-3, is DSGVTQTPKHLITATGQRVTLRCSPRSGDLSVYWYQQSLDQGLQFLIQYYNGEERAKGNILERFSAQQFPDLHSELNLSSLELGDSALYFCASSFRDRGWDTIYFGEGSWLTVV.

The rearrangement links TRBV30 to TRBJ2-6; D perhaps matches TRBD2 (6 bases). V was clipped by 2 bases and J by 4 bases, with 9 bases between them. Per the germline V gene, CDR1 is GTSNPN and CDR2 is SVGIG (reference sequence). The CDR3 consists of 14 residues. The CDR3: CAWSPGRGANVLTF. The CDR3 DNA is TGTGCCTGGAGTCCAGGGAGGGGGGCCAACGTCCTGACTTTC.

The chain couples TRBV9 to TRBJ2-1, with 10 bases that match TRBD1. The CDR3 contains 17 residues. CDR1 and CDR2 from the germline V gene are SGDLS and YYNGEE. V lost 2 bases, J lost 2 bases, and 7 bases stayed unmatched. CDR3 nucleotide sequence: TGTGCCAGCAGCGTGGGATTAGGACAGGGGGCCTACAATGAGCAGTTCTTC. Translating it yields CASSVGLGQGAYNEQFF. The variable domain in full, completed from reference TRBV9 and TRBJ2-1, reads DSGVTQTPKHLITATGQRVTLRCSPRSGDLSVYWYQQSLDQGLQFLIQYYNGEERAKGNILERFSAQQFPDLHSELNLSSLELGDSALYFCASSVGLGQGAYNEQFFGPGTRLTVL.

The chain joins TRBV7-9 to TRBJ2-3; D unclear. This CDR3 region has 13 residues. Trimming took off 5 bases at V and 4 bases at J, with 10 bases between the two ends. Germline assignment: CDR1 SEHNR and CDR2 FQNEAQ (reference sequence). DNA of the CDR3: TGTGCCAGCAGCCCAAGCCGTCCAGATACGCAGTATTTT. Its protein product is CASSPSRPDTQYF. The full variable domain, in which reference TRBV7-9 and TRBJ2-3 provide the parts outside the CDR3, is DTGVSQNPRHKITKRGQNVTFRCDPISEHNRLYWYRQTLGQGPEFLTYFQNEAQLEKSRLLSDRFSAERPKGSFSTLEIQRTEQGDSAMYLCASSPSRPDTQYFGPGTRLTVL.

Remarks on this clone: The same CDR3 also results from other DNA sequences found in this sample. V gene TRBV5-1 combines with J gene TRBJ2-3; TRBD2 agrees at 8 bases. The germline V gene encodes CDR1 SGHRS and CDR2 YFSETQ. V gave up 1 base and J gave up 1 base; unmatched junction bases: 2. The CDR3 has 15 residues. DNA for the CDR3: TGCGCCAGCAGCTTGAGGCGGGGGGGCACAGATACGCAGTATTTT. It yields the protein CASSLRRGGTDTQYF.

The chain carries TRBV5-1 and TRBJ1-2, with 10 bases identical to TRBD1. This CDR3 contains 14 residues. Trimming cost V 2 bases and J 8 bases; bases outside gene matches: 6. Germline V gene data show CDR1 as SGHRS and CDR2 as YFSETQ. The CDR3 reads CASSLGPGQGGYTF. In nucleotides, the CDR3 is TGCGCCAGCAGCTTAGGTCCGGGACAGGGGGGCTACACCTTC.

J is TRBJ1-1 and V is TRBV25-1, with D unresolved. This CDR3 spans 14 amino acids. Trimming removed 6 bases from V and 5 bases from J, with 16 bases in between. Germline V gives CDR1 MGHDK, CDR2 SYGVNS. CDR3 loop: CASSPGGLRTEAFF. CDR3 in DNA: TGTGCCAGCAGCCCGGGAGGGCTGAGGACTGAAGCTTTCTTT. The variable domain in full, completed from reference TRBV25-1 and TRBJ1-1, reads EADIYQTPRYLVIGTGKKITLECSQTMGHDKMYWYQQDPGMELHLIHYSYGVNSTEKGDLSSESTVSRIRTEHFPLTLESARPSHTSQYLCASSPGGLRTEAFFGQGTRLTVV.

This clone was observed once. V gene TRBV9 combines with J gene TRBJ1-1; D unresolved. There are 14 residues in the CDR3. Trimming shortened V by 2 bases and J by 6 bases, and 14 bases separated the two germline ends. In germline, CDR1 is SGDLS, CDR2 YYNGEE. Here the CDR3 DNA reads TGTGCCAGCAGCGTTGCGACACAAGGCGCTGAAGCTTTCTTT. Its translation is CASSVATQGAEAFF.